This is a list of T cell receptor beta chains from one sample in a study of cytomegalovirus exposure and HLA in healthy donors. The assay was immunoSEQ multiplex PCR, and TCRdb's table has in-frame clones only and misses some. The sample has around 150,000 clones, around 76% seen once; the top ten hold roughly 7.1%. Sequenced: PBMCs. These receptors came from a middle-aged man in good health and CMV-seropositive. CDR3s include the opening cysteine and the closing phenylalanine or tryptophan. D genes are given only for firm matches. Some rows mark clone size as missing; the rest say once, few, many or name a class of expanded clone.

>TRBJ2-7|-|TRBV4-2|-
CASSQLVGESSYEQYF
TGTGCCAGCAGCCAACTCGTGGGAGAAAGCTCCTACGAGCAGTACTTC
>TRBJ1-3|-|TRBV7-8|once
CASSEGAGSSGNTIYF
TGTGCCAGCAGCGAAGGGGCAGGTTCCTCTGGAAACACCATATATTTT
>TRBJ1-3|-|TRBV25-1|-
CASSRAGIALPGNTIYF
TGTGCCAGCAGCAGAGCCGGAATAGCACTCCCTGGAAACACCATATATTTT
>TRBJ2-2|-|TRBV30|once
CAWSRQSTGELFF
TGTGCCTGGAGCAGGCAGTCCACCGGGGAGCTGTTTTTT
>TRBJ1-1|-|TRBV19|-
CASKESGGAVTEAFF
TGTGCCAGTAAGGAAAGCGGAGGGGCGGTTACTGAAGCTTTCTTT
>TRBJ2-2|TRBD2|TRBV19|-
CASSSYSGGDTGELFF
TGTGCCAGTAGTAGTTATAGCGGGGGGGACACCGGGGAGCTGTTTTTT
>TRBJ1-6|-|TRBV5-1|-
CASSFGSETSPLHF
TGCGCCAGCAGCTTTGGCTCAGAAACTTCACCCCTCCACTTT
>TRBJ2-2|-|TRBV2|-
CASRSPQGTGELFF
TGTGCCAGCAGGTCACCACAGGGCACCGGGGAGCTGTTTTTT
>TRBJ1-3|-|TRBV7-2|few
CASSLIQGSGNTIYF
TGTGCCAGCAGCCTAATTCAGGGCTCTGGAAACACCATATATTTT
>TRBJ2-6|-|TRBV2|-
CASTLGQSSGANVLTF
TGTGCCAGCACCCTAGGCCAGAGCTCTGGGGCCAACGTCCTGACTTTC
>TRBJ1-1|-|TRBV6-1|-
CASSQTGKNTEAFF
TGTGCCAGCAGTCAAACAGGAAAGAACACTGAAGCTTTCTTT
>TRBJ1-2|-|TRBV5-1|-
CASSLQGHLDRGYTF
TGCGCCAGCAGCTTGCAAGGTCACCTAGACCGAGGCTACACCTTC
>TRBJ2-3|TRBD1|TRBV7-9|-
CASSPRDRDTDTQYF
TGTGCCAGCAGCCCCCGGGACAGGGATACAGATACGCAGTATTTT
>TRBJ1-1|TRBD1|TRBV27|-
CASSNRGRRGEAFF
TGTGCCAGCAGTAACAGGGGGCGAAGAGGTGAAGCTTTCTTT
>TRBJ1-5|-|TRBV6-6|-
CASSYSETANQPQHF
TGTGCCAGCAGTTACTCGGAGACAGCGAATCAGCCCCAGCATTTT
>TRBJ2-7|TRBD2|TRBV4-3|medium-sized
CASSTWPSGGAYEQYF
TGCGCCAGCAGCACCTGGCCAAGCGGGGGTGCCTACGAGCAGTACTTC
>TRBJ1-4|-|TRBV5-5|-
CASSLGPLNEKLFF
TGTGCCAGCAGCTTGGGGCCGCTTAATGAAAAACTGTTTTTT
>TRBJ1-2|-|TRBV7-2|-
CASSLGGGPNYGYTF
TGTGCCAGCAGCTTAGGGGGGGGTCCTAACTATGGCTACACCTTC
>TRBJ2-7|TRBD2|TRBV14|-
CASSPQKTGTSDGKQYF
TGTGCCAGCAGCCCCCAGAAGACCGGGACTAGCGACGGAAAGCAGTACTTC
>TRBJ1-2|TRBD1|TRBV6-6|few
CASSYGGQGAGGYTF
TGTGCCAGCAGTTACGGGGGACAGGGGGCAGGTGGCTACACCTTC
>TRBJ1-2|-|TRBV5-1|-
CASSTRAGASYGYTF
TGCGCCAGCAGCACCCGCGCGGGGGCCTCCTATGGCTACACCTTC
>TRBJ2-7|TRBD2|TRBV15|-
CATSRGRGAYEQYF
TGTGCCACCAGCAGGGGGCGGGGGGCCTACGAGCAGTACTTC
>TRBJ2-1|-|TRBV7-9|-
CASSLGSGARYNEQFF
TGTGCCAGCAGCTTAGGCTCTGGGGCTAGGTACAATGAGCAGTTCTTC
>TRBJ2-6|-|TRBV30|once
CAWSLGQGANVLTF
TGTGCCTGGAGTCTGGGGCAAGGGGCCAACGTCCTGACTTTC
>TRBJ1-3|-|TRBV5-1|few
CASSLRAGNSAGNTIYF
TGCGCCAGCAGCTTGAGAGCAGGCAACTCTGCTGGAAACACCATATATTTT
>TRBJ1-1|TRBD1|TRBV6-1|once
CASSALTGAAEAFF
TGTGCCAGCAGTGCCCTGACAGGGGCTGCTGAAGCTTTCTTT
>TRBJ2-3|TRBD2|TRBV4-3|-
CASSQDSRLAGGLDTQYF
TGCGCCAGCAGCCAAGATAGTCGTCTAGCGGGGGGGCTAGATACGCAGTATTTT
>TRBJ1-1|-|TRBV25-1|-
CASTPRPPNTEAFF
TGTGCCAGCACCCCCAGGCCCCCGAACACTGAAGCTTTCTTT
>TRBJ2-5|TRBD2|TRBV7-9|-
CASSSWTSEETQYF
TGTGCCAGCAGCTCATGGACTAGCGAAGAGACCCAGTACTTC
>TRBJ2-7|-|TRBV7-9|-
CASSSGGWGLEQYF
TGTGCCAGCAGCTCAGGGGGGTGGGGCCTCGAGCAGTACTTC
>TRBJ2-2|TRBD1|TRBV11-3|-
CASSSRDRGRAGELFF
TGTGCCAGCAGCTCCCGGGACAGAGGACGGGCCGGGGAGCTGTTTTTT
>TRBJ2-1|TRBD1|TRBV12-5|-
CASASLTGSLGFF
TGTGCTAGTGCCTCCCTGACAGGGAGCCTCGGGTTCTTC
>TRBJ2-4|-|TRBV7-9|-
CASTYGGAKNIQYF
TGTGCCAGCACCTACGGGGGAGCCAAAAACATTCAGTACTTC
>TRBJ1-4|-|TRBV27|-
CASSLGAVPTNEKLFF
TGTGCCAGCAGTTTAGGGGCAGTCCCTACTAATGAAAAACTGTTTTTT
>TRBJ2-7|TRBD2|TRBV7-2|few
CASSQGGTSSLEQYF
TGTGCCAGCAGCCAAGGTGGGACTAGCAGCTTGGAGCAGTACTTC
>TRBJ1-1|-|TRBV6-5|-
CASTTQGMNTEAFF
TGTGCCAGCACGACACAGGGTATGAACACTGAAGCTTTCTTT
>TRBJ1-2|-|TRBV5-1|-
CASSPGQTANYGYTF
TGCGCCAGCAGCCCCGGGCAGACAGCTAACTATGGCTACACCTTC
>TRBJ2-7|-|TRBV27|-
CAKQEGEQYF
TGTGCCAAACAGGAGGGGGAGCAGTACTTC
>TRBJ1-4|-|TRBV11-2|once
CASSLSSGKLFF
TGTGCCAGCAGCTTGTCCTCCGGAAAACTGTTTTTT
>TRBJ2-5|-|TRBV19|few
CASSIQEGETQYF
TGTGCCAGTAGTATCCAGGAGGGGGAGACCCAGTACTTC
>TRBJ1-2|TRBD1|TRBV7-9|-
CASTPPQGANYGYTF
TGTGCCAGCACCCCCCCGCAGGGGGCCAACTATGGCTACACCTTC
>TRBJ2-5|-|TRBV5-6|-
CASSLRETQYF
TGTGCCAGCAGCTTGCGGGAGACCCAGTACTTC
>TRBJ2-5|TRBD1|TRBV2|-
CASSDEVRGRRYF
TGTGCCAGCAGTGATGAGGTCAGGGGGCGACGGTACTTC
>TRBJ1-5|-|TRBV6-1|-
CASSEGAAGAGYQPQHF
TGTGCCAGCAGTGAAGGGGCTGCGGGTGCGGGGTATCAGCCCCAGCATTTT
>TRBJ2-6|-|TRBV5-4|-
CASSSAGGGFGSGANVLTF
TGTGCCAGCAGCTCCGCAGGGGGAGGCTTTGGCTCTGGGGCCAACGTCCTGACTTTC
>TRBJ1-1|-|TRBV6-6|-
CASSYAGRTTEAFF
TGTGCCAGCAGTTACGCAGGCCGAACAACTGAAGCTTTCTTT
>TRBJ1-5|-|TRBV5-5|-
CASSLVGGNSNQPQHF
TGTGCCAGCAGCTTGGTCGGCGGGAATAGCAATCAGCCCCAGCATTTT
>TRBJ2-7|TRBD2|TRBV7-8|-
CASSVSSGGHYEQYF
TGTGCCAGCAGCGTCTCTAGCGGGGGCCACTACGAGCAGTACTTC
>TRBJ2-7|TRBD2|TRBV19|-
CVSMSGASSYEQYF
TGTGTCAGTATGAGCGGGGCTAGCTCCTACGAGCAGTACTTC
>TRBJ1-1|TRBD1|TRBV7-9|-
CASSTTRDRLNTEAFF
TGTGCCAGCAGCACAACCCGGGACAGACTGAACACTGAAGCTTTCTTT
>TRBJ2-2|TRBD2|TRBV19|few
CASYERGAAGELFF
TGTGCCAGTTACGAGCGGGGGGCCGCCGGGGAGCTGTTTTTT
>TRBJ1-1|TRBD1|TRBV6-5|few
CASRTGNTEAFF
TGTGCCAGCCGGACAGGGAACACTGAAGCTTTCTTT
>TRBJ1-5|-|TRBV7-9|-
CASSPLQGSNQPQHF
TGTGCCAGCAGCCCCCTACAGGGTAGCAATCAGCCCCAGCATTTT
>TRBJ1-6|-|TRBV30|-
CAWANNSPLHF
TGTGCCTGGGCTAACAATTCACCCCTCCACTTT
>TRBJ2-1|TRBD2|TRBV9|-
CASSLTSGGLTEYNEQFF
TGTGCCAGCAGCCTAACTAGCGGGGGGCTTACCGAGTACAATGAGCAGTTCTTC
>TRBJ1-6|TRBD1|TRBV7-2|-
CASSLEDGTVNSPLHF
TGTGCCAGCAGCTTAGAAGATGGGACAGTCAATTCACCCCTCCACTTT
>TRBJ1-6|TRBD1|TRBV7-8|once
CASRSRDRVGGSPLHF
TGTGCCAGCAGATCTAGGGACAGGGTGGGTGGTTCACCCCTCCACTTT
>TRBJ2-5|-|TRBV27|-
CASSLWARGTQYF
TGTGCCAGCAGTTTATGGGCACGGGGGACCCAGTACTTC
>TRBJ2-7|-|TRBV7-3|-
CASSPGQKPYYEQYF
TGTGCCAGCAGCCCTGGACAGAAACCCTACTACGAGCAGTACTTC